A single count supports the clone carrying this T cell receptor beta chain. This entry belongs to a study of cytomegalovirus exposure and HLA in healthy donors. Germline V lookup: CDR1 MNHNY, CDR2 SVGAGI (reference sequence). The CDR3 extends over 15 amino acids. V shed 5 bases and J shed 0 bases, with 11 bases lying between them. Use of 60 Vbeta and 13 Jbeta primers characterized the PCR. TCRdb's copy holds only in-frame clones and misses some; the assay was immunoSEQ multiplex PCR. This table holds 80,000 to 90,000 clones, under 85% found once. The sequenced material came from PBMCs. The TCR was taken from a young man in good health and CMV-seronegative. The rearrangement uses TRBV6-6 and TRBJ1-5, with a possible D match to TRBD1 (5 bases). CDR3 protein: CASSTPGGSNQPQHF. CDR3 DNA sequence: TGTGCCAGCAGTACCCCCGGGGGTAGCAATCAGCCCCAGCATTTT.